This TCR beta chain was identified during a study of CD8 T cells in Susac syndrome. Study findings and constraints: An acknowledgment was made by the study that its TCR sequencing and HLA analysis involved relatively few individuals.

cDNA came from around 0.5 to 1 ug RNA primed by random hexamers. Amplification of TCR beta CDR3 by immunoSEQ multiplex PCR spanned 54 Vbeta and 13 Jbeta. One entry per CDR3 protein, called by TCRdb with MiXCR from the immunoSEQ multiplex PCR reads. This sample carries 180,000 or so distinct CDR3 sequences, around 94% of them seen once, and the ten largest clones take over 0.12%. V lost 5 bases and J 0 bases, leaving 10 bases between the germline ends. Per germline, CDR1 SQVTM and CDR2 ANQGSEA. This CDR3 spans 13 amino acids. This clonotype was detected only once. Its matching antigen is unknown. The sequenced target, TCR beta, came from blood CD8+ and CD4+ T cells. The TEMRA cells underwent FACS enrichment, while the CD8+ and CD4+ T cells underwent negative isolation.

The sequence came from a human donor in good health. Sample: CD4+ T cells from PBMCs. The rearrangement uses TRBV29-1 and TRBJ1-2; tentative D call: TRBD1 (5 bases). CDR3 bases: TGCAGCGTTCCCAGGGAATCTAACTATGGCTACACCTTC. It translates to CSVPRESNYGYTF.